These 17 T cell receptor beta chains share one sample of origin, sequenced in a study of tumor and adjacent non-tumor tissue in lung cancer. This sample's RNA came from whole unsorted tissue. A modified ARM-PCR protocol with three rounds of nested PCR amplified TCRbeta. In TCRdb, the multiplex PCR reads were re-called with MiXCR into one record per CDR3 protein. Altogether tens of thousands of distinct CDR3 sequences are present, approximately 70% being singletons, with the ten largest covering around 18%. The sequencing sample was made of lung tumor tissue. These receptor sequences come from a man aged 60 to 69 with non-small cell lung cancer.

Turning to this clonotype: This may come from a read error, since a much larger clone is one base off. No conserved phenylalanine or tryptophan ends this CDR3, so it is likely a read error. The chain employs TRBV29-1 and TRBJ2-7; TRBD1 might be the D (6 bases). The ends were cut back, 6 bases at V and 0 bases at J, with 9 bases in the middle. This CDR3 is built from 12 residues. CDR1 SQVTM and CDR2 ANQGSEA come from the germline V gene. The CDR3 coding sequence is TGCAGCGTATCACAGGGCTCCTACGAGCAGTACTCC. It is translated as CSVSQGSYEQYS.

A single count supports this clonotype. The germline gene is not matched at one end of the junction; a read error may be the cause. J is TRBJ2-2 and V is TRBV30, with 11 bases identical to TRBD1. In germline, CDR1 is GTSNPN, CDR2 SVGIG (reference sequence). The CDR3 has 15 amino acids. This CDR3 is CDWSRDRGYTGELFF. For the CDR3, the DNA is TGTGACTGGAGTAGGGACAGGGGGTATACCGGGGAGCTGTTTTTT.

As for this clonotype: The junction and the germline gene differ at one end; a read error may be behind it. The chain is built from TRBV11-3 and TRBJ2-5, with 9 bases that match TRBD2. The CDR3 is 15 amino acids. Per the germline V gene, CDR1 is SGHNT and CDR2 is YENEEA. CDR3 in amino acids: CASSLRTSEQETLYF. DNA of the CDR3: TGTGCCAGCAGCCTCCGGACTAGCGAGCAAGAGACCCTGTATTTC.

At least ten counts were recorded for this clonotype. The CDR3: CASRLFGTGGFNEQFF. CDR3 DNA sequence: TGCGCCAGCAGGCTGTTCGGGACAGGGGGATTCAATGAGCAGTTCTTC. V is TRBV5-1 and J is TRBJ2-1; 11 nucleotides line up with TRBD1. The CDR3 covers 16 residues. The junction had 10 bases not matched to a gene; V was cut back by 5 bases and J by 6 bases. Germline lookup yields CDR1 SGHRS and CDR2 YFSETQ.

This clonotype occurred many times. This chain uses TRBV5-6 with TRBJ2-3; TRBD1 matches 7 bases. Trimming at V came to 3 bases and at J to 5 bases, leaving 12 bases not matched to a gene. The CDR3 sequence is 16 residues long. Germline V gives CDR1 SGHDT, CDR2 YYEEEE. The CDR3 reads CASSWTERGRVDTQYF. The DNA of the CDR3 is TGTGCCAGCAGCTGGACCGAGAGGGGGCGCGTAGATACGCAGTATTTT.

This chain links TRBV10-2 with TRBJ1-5; D not certain. V dropped 7 bases and J dropped 10 bases, with 14 bases sitting between them. The CDR3 loop spans 12 amino acids. Germline values: CDR1 WSHSY, CDR2 SAAADI. The CDR3 region is CASKNGTHPQHF. CDR3 coding DNA: TGCGCCAGCAAAAATGGTACTCACCCCCAGCATTTT.

As to this clonotype: This clone may be a read error of a much larger clone one base away. This rearrangement joins TRBV29-1 to TRBJ2-5, with 10 nucleotides matching TRBD2. The CDR3 totals 15 residues. Looked up from germline, CDR1 is SQVTM and CDR2 is ANQGSEA. In DNA, the CDR3 is TGCAGCGTTGGTGTAGCGGGAGGCCGACAAGAGACCCAGTGCTTC. Translated, it gives CSVGVAGGRQETQCF.

As concerns this clonotype: Its ends do not fully match the called genes, so a read error is possible. The chain couples TRBV20-1 to TRBJ2-2, with D tentatively TRBD1 or TRBD2 (5 bases each). This CDR3 has 15 amino acids. From germline, CDR1 is DFQATT and CDR2 SNEGSKA (reference sequence). The CDR3, as DNA: TGCAGCGCTAGAGTCCCGGGGCAGAACACCGGGGAGCTGTTTTTT. Its translation: CSARVPGQNTGELFF.

In this sample, this clonotype turned up a few times. J is TRBJ1-2 and V is TRBV6-5, with D possibly TRBD1 on 5 matching bases. The CDR3 contains 16 residues. V was trimmed by 7 bases and J by 5 bases, leaving 23 bases between them. Germline V gene data show CDR1 as MNHEY and CDR2 as SVGAGI. The CDR3 DNA sequence: TGTGCCAGCAAGTTCCGGATCTCCGGGGCAGGGTATGGCTACACCTTC. Residues: CASKFRISGAGYGYTF.

About this clonotype itself: A read error is possible here, since a much larger clone lies one base away. The rearrangement joins TRBV6-1 to TRBJ1-2; D remains unclear. Germline V gene data show CDR1 as MNHNS and CDR2 as SASEGT. The CDR3 runs to 15 residues. The CDR3, as DNA: TGTGCCTGCAGTGAATTGGAGGGAGGGTATATTGGCTACACCTTC. Translated, it gives CACSELEGGYIGYTF.

This clonotype was seen at least ten times. This chain uses TRBV20-1 with TRBJ2-2; D not certain. This CDR3 is built from 12 residues. Germline V CDR1 and CDR2: DFQATT, SNEGSKA (reference sequence). The V end lost 4 bases, the J end lost 3 bases, and 6 bases lay between the germline ends. CDR3 DNA sequence: TGCAGTGCTACCAAGGACACCGGGGAGCTGTTTTTT. Its protein is CSATKDTGELFF.

There are many counts of this clonotype. J is TRBJ2-2 and V is TRBV6-2 or TRBV6-3; 13 nucleotides align to TRBD2. J lost 1 base, V lost 7 bases, and 15 bases had no gene match. The CDR3 totals 20 residues. The germline V gene has CDR1 MNHEY and CDR2 SVGEGT. CDR3 amino acids: CASNRIPGLAGPQNTGELFF. The CDR3 nucleotides are TGTGCCAGCAACCGAATACCGGGACTAGCGGGACCGCAGAACACCGGGGAGCTGTTTTTT.

This clonotype was found a few times. Sequence at one end of the junction differs from germline and may be a read error. The chain uses TRBV11-2 and TRBJ1-4; TRBD1 might be the D (5 bases). The CDR3 length is 14 residues. Per germline, CDR1 SGHAT and CDR2 FQNNGV. In nucleotides, the CDR3 is TGTGCCAGCAGATTCGGATGGGGGAATGAGAAACTGTTTTTT. It specifies CASRFGWGNEKLFF.

With regard to this clonotype: The CDR3 end shows no conserved phenylalanine or tryptophan, and so a read error is likely. J is TRBJ2-6 and V is TRBV11-3, with D possibly being TRBD1 (6 bases). CDR3 size: 15 residues. Germline assignment: CDR1 SGHNT and CDR2 YENEEA. The CDR3 nucleotides read TGTGCTAGCAGCCAACAGGGTTCTGGTGCCAACGTCCTGACTTCC. Its translation: CASSQQGSGANVLTS.

This clonotype was counted a single time. The germline gene is not matched at one end of the junction; a read error may be the cause. This chain links TRBV7-9 with TRBJ2-1; no reliable D call. CDR3 length equals 13 residues. In germline, CDR1 is SEHNR, CDR2 FQNEAQ (reference sequence). In nucleotides, the CDR3 is TGTGTCAGCAGTCCGAGGTCCTACAATGAGCAGTTCTTC. This gives the protein CVSSPRSYNEQFF.

The count of this clonotype is one. The V gene is TRBV11-1, the J gene TRBJ2-2, with D possibly being TRBD1 (6 bases). This CDR3 has 15 residues. The germline gives CDR1 SGHAT, CDR2 FQDESV (reference sequence). With 5 bases removed from V and 4 bases from J, the gap between germline ends came to 14 bases. The DNA of the CDR3 is TGTGCCAGCAGCCCCGTGTTAGGGGGCACCGGGGAGCTGTTTTTT. It encodes CASSPVLGGTGELFF.

As for this clonotype: This may come from a read error, since a much larger clone is one base off. The chain uses TRBV5-1 and TRBJ2-3, with D perhaps matching TRBD1 (6 bases). The CDR3 is 14 amino acids. Germline assignment: CDR1 SGHRS and CDR2 YFSETQ. The CDR3 sequence is CASRLGHNTDTQYF. CDR3 sequence (DNA): TGCGCCAGCAGGTTGGGACATAACACAGATACGCAGTATTTT.